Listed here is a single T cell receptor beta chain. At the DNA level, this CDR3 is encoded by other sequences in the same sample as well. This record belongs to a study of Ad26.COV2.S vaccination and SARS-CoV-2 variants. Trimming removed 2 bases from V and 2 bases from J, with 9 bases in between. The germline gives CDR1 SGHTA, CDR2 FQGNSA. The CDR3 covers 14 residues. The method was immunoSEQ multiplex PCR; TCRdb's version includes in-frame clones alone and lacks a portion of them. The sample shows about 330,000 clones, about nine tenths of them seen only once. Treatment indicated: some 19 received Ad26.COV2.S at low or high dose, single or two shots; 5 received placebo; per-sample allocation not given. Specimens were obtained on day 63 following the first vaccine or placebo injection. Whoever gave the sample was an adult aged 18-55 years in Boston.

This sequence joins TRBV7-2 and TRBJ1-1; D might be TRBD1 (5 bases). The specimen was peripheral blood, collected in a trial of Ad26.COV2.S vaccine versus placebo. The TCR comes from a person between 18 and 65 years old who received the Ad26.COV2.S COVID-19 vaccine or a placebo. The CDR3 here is CASSLRQLNTEAFF. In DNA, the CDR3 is TGTGCCAGCAGCTTAAGACAGCTAAACACTGAAGCTTTCTTT.